These 26 T cell receptor beta chains came from one sample sequenced in a study of blood T cell repertoires in COVID-19. The table came from immunoSEQ multiplex PCR; TCRdb's copy has only in-frame clones and leaves some out. The table lists around 190,000 clones, 70% to 90% of them singletons. The specimen was peripheral blood. The receptor source for this set is a man in his forties or fifties with COVID-19, enrolled during active disease.

The V and J genes are TRBV18 and TRBJ2-1, with D perhaps matching TRBD2 (5 bases). This CDR3 region has 14 residues. Germline V gene sequence: CDR1 KGHSH, CDR2 LQKENI. Deletions cut 0 bases from V and 7 bases from J, with 10 bases between. CDR3 in amino acids: CASSPPELVNEQFF. The DNA for the CDR3 is TGTGCCAGCTCACCACCCGAACTAGTGAATGAGCAGTTCTTC.

V and J are TRBV2 and TRBJ2-2, with D possibly being TRBD1 (6 bases). CDR3 size: 13 residues. Germline loops: CDR1 SNHLY, CDR2 FYNNEI. Trimming stripped 7 bases from V and 3 bases from J, with 9 bases between. CDR3: CASKGTYTGELFF. CDR3 coding DNA: TGTGCCAGCAAAGGGACATACACCGGGGAGCTGTTTTTT. Drawing the rest from reference TRBV2 and TRBJ2-2, the complete variable domain is EPEVTQTPSHQVTQMGQEVILRCVPISNHLYFYWYRQILGQKVEFLVSFYNNEISEKSEIFDDQFSVERPDGSNFTLKIRSTKLEDSAMYFCASKGTYTGELFFGEGSRLTVL.

The rearrangement uses TRBV7-2 and TRBJ2-7; possible D gene TRBD2, 5 bases. Trimming took off 2 bases at V and 2 bases at J, with 10 bases between the two ends. CDR1 SGHTA and CDR2 FQGNSA come from the germline V gene. The CDR3 consists of 14 residues. DNA of the CDR3: TGTGCCAGCAGCTTAAAGCGGAGGACCTACGAGCAGTACTTC. Translation gives CASSLKRRTYEQYF.

The sample holds one count of this clone. The chain recombines TRBV11-2 with TRBJ2-5; D perhaps matches TRBD1 (6 bases). CDR3 length: 15 amino acids. Germline lookup yields CDR1 SGHAT and CDR2 FQNNGV. Trimming stripped 7 bases from V and 2 bases from J, with 17 bases between. CDR3 in amino acids: CASTQEGGQQETQYF. The CDR3 coding sequence is TGTGCCAGCACCCAAGAAGGCGGACAGCAAGAGACCCAGTACTTC.

The V and J genes are TRBV6-5 and TRBJ1-2; the D gene is possibly TRBD1 (6 bases). This CDR3 is 14 amino acids long. Germline V gives CDR1 MNHEY, CDR2 SVGAGI. V dropped 6 bases and J dropped 4 bases, with 15 bases sitting between them. The CDR3 bases are TGTGCCAGCAGCCCACAGGGATCGGGCTATGGCTACACCTTC. Translating gives CASSPQGSGYGYTF.

The V call is TRBV9, the J call TRBJ2-7; 11 bases fit TRBD2. The CDR3 is made up of 16 amino acids. Per the germline V gene, CDR1 is SGDLS and CDR2 is YYNGEE. Unmatched junction bases numbered 6, after V lost 0 bases and J lost 4 bases. This chain's CDR3 is CASSVDVAGGAYEQYF. The CDR3 nucleotides read TGTGCCAGCAGCGTAGATGTAGCGGGAGGGGCGTACGAGCAGTACTTC.

This clone was observed a single time. This chain uses TRBV28 with TRBJ2-1, with 10 positions matching TRBD2. V shed 4 bases and J 7 bases; nucleotides not matched to a gene: 7. This CDR3 spans 15 amino acids. The germline V gene encodes CDR1 MDHEN and CDR2 SYDVKM. In DNA, the CDR3 is TGTGCCAGCAGTTCAAACCTAGCGGGAGTTAATGAGCAGTTCTTC. It is translated as CASSSNLAGVNEQFF.

This clone was seen once. DNA for the CDR3: TGTGCTAGTGCCTGGGGGGTTGACAACTATGGCTACACCTTC. Translation: CASAWGVDNYGYTF. The J gene is TRBJ1-2, the V gene TRBV12-5; tentatively, D is TRBD1 (5 bases). Germline assignment: CDR1 LGHNT and CDR2 FRNRAP. This CDR3 spans 14 amino acids. Trimming removed 7 bases at V and 2 bases at J, with 14 bases between.

On this clone itself: At one boundary the junction diverges from the germline segment, which might be a read error. The rearrangement uses TRBV6-5 and TRBJ1-1; maybe TRBD1 (6 bases). The CDR3 runs 11 residues. The germline V gene encodes CDR1 MNHEY and CDR2 SVGAGI. CDR3 residues: CASSYRGQSLF. CDR3 nucleotide sequence: TGTGCCAGCAGTTATCGAGGACAGAGCCTTTTT.

CDR3 sequence reads: CASSQELAGGPGYNEQFF. The CDR3 DNA reads as TGTGCCAGCAGCCAAGAACTAGCGGGAGGGCCGGGATACAATGAGCAGTTCTTC. The chain carries TRBV14 and TRBJ2-1, with TRBD2 identical over 13 bases. CDR1 is SGHDN and CDR2 is FVKESK in the germline V gene. Trimming took 0 bases from V and 4 from J; bases not matched to a gene: 6. The CDR3 runs to 18 residues.

The chain joins TRBV18 to TRBJ2-2, with 7 bases aligning to TRBD2. Trimming took 3 bases from V and 4 from J; bases not matched to a gene: 14. The CDR3 runs 18 residues. Germline V gives CDR1 KGHSH, CDR2 LQKENI. DNA for the CDR3: TGTGCCAGCTCACCGGGCCCCCGCGGGGGTAGCGGCACCGGGGAGCTGTTTTTT. As protein: CASSPGPRGGSGTGELFF.

In its sample, this clone was seen once. This chain uses TRBV6-5 with TRBJ1-5; tentative D call: TRBD1 (5 bases). The V and J ends lost 6 bases and 7 bases respectively, with 16 bases between them. The CDR3 contains 14 residues. Germline loops: CDR1 MNHEY, CDR2 SVGAGI. The CDR3 DNA reads as TGTGCCAGCAGCCGACGTGGGGCGGACCAGCCCCAGCATTTT. Protein product: CASSRRGADQPQHF.

This clone was seen a handful of times. The J gene is TRBJ2-2, the V gene TRBV19; D possibly corresponds to TRBD2 (5 bases). Germline CDR1 and CDR2: LNHDA and SQIVND (reference sequence). The ends were cut back, 5 bases at V and 5 bases at J, with 6 bases in the middle. The CDR3 covers 12 residues. The CDR3 DNA sequence: TGTGCCAGTAGTTCGGGGACCGGGGAGCTGTTTTTT. It codes for CASSSGTGELFF.

V usage is TRBV6-5 and J usage is TRBJ2-1; D is undetermined. The CDR3 spans 15 residues. V lost 0 bases to trimming and J lost 7 bases, with 13 bases between them. Germline CDR1 is MNHEY and CDR2 is SVGAGI. In nucleotides, the CDR3 is TGTGCCAGCAGTTACTCGACTGGCTTCAATAATGAGCAGTTCTTC. Its protein is CASSYSTGFNNEQFF.

In its sample, this clone was seen once. The J gene is TRBJ2-1, the V gene TRBV13, with TRBD2 as a possible D gene (7 bases). V was shortened by 5 bases and J by 2 bases, with 16 bases between the two germline ends. Germline CDR1 and CDR2: PRHDT and FYEKMQ (reference sequence). The CDR3 has 16 residues. CDR3 protein: CASSLAGGRPYNEQFF. CDR3 DNA: TGTGCCAGCAGCCTCGCCGGGGGGCGTCCCTACAATGAGCAGTTCTTC.

J is TRBJ2-3 and V is TRBV19; D is unresolved. V dropped 7 bases and J dropped 4 bases, with 15 bases sitting between them. This CDR3 has 14 amino acids. CDR1 LNHDA and CDR2 SQIVND come from the germline V gene (reference sequence). CDR3 bases: TGTGCCAGTAAGCAAGCGTTGCTATCAGATACGCAGTATTTT. As protein: CASKQALLSDTQYF. The complete variable domain, with remaining parts taken from reference TRBV19 and TRBJ2-3, reads DGGITQSPKYLFRKEGQNVTLSCEQNLNHDAMYWYRQDPGQGLRLIYYSQIVNDFQKGDIAEGYSVSREKKESFPLTVTSAQKNPTAFYLCASKQALLSDTQYFGPGTRLTVL.

The gene calls are TRBV7-3 and TRBJ2-3; 7 bases agree with TRBD2. The CDR3 totals 14 residues. CDR1 is SGHTA and CDR2 is FQGTGA in the germline V gene. V gave up 5 bases and J gave up 2 bases; unmatched junction bases: 4. The CDR3: CASSQRGDTDTQYF. As DNA, the CDR3 is TGTGCCAGCAGCCAACGGGGGGACACAGATACGCAGTATTTT.

The chain recombines TRBV30 with TRBJ1-1, with a possible D match to TRBD1 (5 bases). V was cut by 3 bases and J by 5 bases, with 19 bases left in between. CDR1 and CDR2 (germline): GTSNPN, SVGIG (reference sequence). The CDR3 extends over 15 amino acids. Here the CDR3 reads CAWRGGAGLGTEAFF. The CDR3 coding sequence is TGTGCCTGGAGGGGGGGTGCTGGGTTAGGAACTGAAGCTTTCTTT.

The V call is TRBV6-2 or TRBV6-3, the J call TRBJ1-1; D remains unclear. The V and J ends lost 4 bases and 6 bases respectively, with 15 bases between them. The CDR3 has 14 residues. Germline assignment: CDR1 MNHEY and CDR2 SVGEGT. The DNA for the CDR3 is TGTGCCAGCAGTTCTCGTGCTGCCCGCGCTGAAGCTTTCTTT. Its translation is CASSSRAARAEAFF.

The genes are TRBV6-5 and TRBJ2-3, with TRBD1 matching 10 bases. V shed 6 bases and J 0 bases; nucleotides not matched to a gene: 3. The V gene's germline CDR1 is MNHEY and CDR2 SVGAGI. The length of the CDR3 is 15 residues. In DNA form, the CDR3 reads TGTGCCAGCAGAGACAGGGGGCTCAGCACAGATACGCAGTATTTT. It encodes CASRDRGLSTDTQYF.

The chain recombines TRBV9 with TRBJ2-2; 8 positions match TRBD2. Germline trimming cut 4 bases from V and 6 bases from J; bases unmatched to any gene: 8. The germline gives CDR1 SGDLS, CDR2 YYNGEE. This CDR3 has 15 residues. CDR3 sequence reads: CASSKAGAVPGELFF. DNA of the CDR3: TGTGCCAGCAGCAAAGCGGGAGCGGTCCCCGGGGAGCTGTTTTTT.

The chain links TRBV10-3 to TRBJ1-6; TRBD1 matches at 8 bases. This CDR3 is 17 amino acids long. V dropped 3 bases and J dropped 8; count of bases not matched to a gene: 12. CDR1 ENHRY and CDR2 SYGVKD come from the germline V gene. Here the CDR3 DNA reads TGTGCCATCAGTGAACGACAGGGGCTGGGATTGGATTCACCCCTCCACTTT. Protein sequence: CAISERQGLGLDSPLHF.

The rearrangement joins TRBV23-1 to TRBJ1-2; weak D call: TRBD1 (6 bases). TRBV23-1 is known as an ORF, though its function is uncertain. V dropped 6 bases and J dropped 2 bases, with 13 bases sitting between them. The CDR3 is 14 residues long. CDR3 nucleotides: TGCGCCAGCAGCCGACAGGACCAAAACTATGGCTACACCTTC. Translation: CASSRQDQNYGYTF.

This clone was counted between two and nine times. The chain joins TRBV18 to TRBJ2-2; the D gene is possibly TRBD2 (5 bases). The length of the CDR3 is 16 residues. CDR1 and CDR2 from the germline V gene are KGHSH and LQKENI. The V end was cut by 3 bases, the J end by 2 bases, with 13 bases between. CDR3 bases: TGTGCCAGCTCACCCCCTGCGGGCAGAAACACCGGGGAGCTGTTTTTT. Translated: CASSPPAGRNTGELFF. The complete variable domain, with remaining parts taken from reference TRBV18 and TRBJ2-2, reads NAGVMQNPRHLVRRRGQEARLRCSPMKGHSHVYWYRQLPEEGLKFMVYLQKENIIDESGMPKERFSAEFPKEGPSILRIQQVVRGDSAAYFCASSPPAGRNTGELFFGEGSRLTVL.

This chain uses TRBV30 with TRBJ1-5; D ambiguous. From germline, CDR1 is GTSNPN and CDR2 SVGIG (reference sequence). There are 13 residues in the CDR3. The V end lost 2 bases, the J end lost 6 bases, and 11 bases lay between the germline ends. This chain's CDR3 is CAWSNSSPQPQHF. CDR3 DNA sequence: TGTGCCTGGAGTAACAGCTCCCCTCAGCCCCAGCATTTT.

This clone appeared a single time. J is TRBJ2-3 and V is TRBV7-8; D possibly corresponds to TRBD1 (6 bases). From germline, CDR1 is SGHVS and CDR2 FQNEAQ. V lost 2 bases to trimming and J lost 4 bases, with 10 bases between them. The CDR3 extends over 14 amino acids. CDR3 residues: CASSLPGEADTQYF. The CDR3 bases are TGTGCCAGCAGCTTACCAGGGGAAGCAGATACGCAGTATTTT.